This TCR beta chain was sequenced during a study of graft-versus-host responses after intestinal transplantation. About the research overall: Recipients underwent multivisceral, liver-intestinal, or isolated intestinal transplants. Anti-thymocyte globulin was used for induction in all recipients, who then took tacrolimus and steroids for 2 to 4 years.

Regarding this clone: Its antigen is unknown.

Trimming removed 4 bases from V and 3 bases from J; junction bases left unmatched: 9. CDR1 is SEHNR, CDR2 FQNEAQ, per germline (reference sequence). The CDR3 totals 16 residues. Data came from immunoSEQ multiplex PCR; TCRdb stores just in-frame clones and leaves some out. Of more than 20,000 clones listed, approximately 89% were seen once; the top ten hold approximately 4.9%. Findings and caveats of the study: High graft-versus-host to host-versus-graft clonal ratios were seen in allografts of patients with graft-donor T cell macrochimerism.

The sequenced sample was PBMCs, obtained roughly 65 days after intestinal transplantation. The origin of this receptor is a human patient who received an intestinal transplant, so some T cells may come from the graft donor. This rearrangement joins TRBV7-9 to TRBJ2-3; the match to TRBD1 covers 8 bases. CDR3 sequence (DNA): TGTGCCAGCAGCTCGCCCGGGACAGGAGGGACAGATACGCAGTATTTT. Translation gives CASSSPGTGGTDTQYF.